These 19 T cell receptor beta chains share one sample of origin, sequenced in a study of response to subunit inactivated influenza vaccine. One entry per CDR3 protein results from TCRdb running MiXCR on the RT-PCR reads. The data contain a few hundred thousand distinct CDR3 sequences, roughly a fifth of them singletons. This sample comprised PBMCs from blood, obtained 21 months after vaccination. These TCRs come from a man aged 50-75 years who received an inactivated influenza vaccine.

Only a few counts were recorded for this clonotype. J is TRBJ1-4 and V is TRBV4-3; D unclear. V dropped 2 bases and J dropped 5 bases, with 12 bases sitting between them. This CDR3 spans 15 amino acids. Germline values: CDR1 LGHNA, CDR2 YSLEER. The CDR3 nucleotides read TGCGCCAGCAGCCAATGGAGAGCGATAAATGAAAAACTGTTTTTT. This codes for CASSQWRAINEKLFF.

This clonotype was observed a few times. A junction end diverges from the germline sequence, so it may reflect a read error. V is TRBV12-3 or TRBV12-4 and J is TRBJ1-2, with D uncertain. The CDR3 sequence is 15 residues long. CDR3 bases: TGTGCCAGCAGTCTAGCAACTTTGGAGAGCTATGGCTACACCTTC. The encoded protein is CASSLATLESYGYTF.

The chain recombines TRBV5-1 with TRBJ2-6; TRBD2 might be the D (5 bases). The CDR3 has 15 residues. V was cut by 4 bases and J by 2 bases, with 10 bases left in between. The V gene's germline CDR1 is SGHRS and CDR2 YFSETQ. The CDR3: CASSPDGAGANVLTF. The CDR3 nucleotides read TGCGCCAGCAGCCCAGACGGGGCTGGGGCCAACGTCCTGACTTTC.

The chain combines TRBV6-8 with TRBJ2-3; D remains unclear. Trimming pared 0 bases from V and 2 bases from J, leaving 24 bases between. The CDR3 sequence is 20 residues long. Germline V gives CDR1 MNHGY, CDR2 SAAAGT. The CDR3 loop reads CASSYSKQCWSTANTDTQYF. The CDR3 nucleotides are TGTGCCAGCAGTTACTCGAAACAGTGCTGGAGCACCGCCAACACAGATACGCAGTATTTT.

This CDR3 reads CASSYREGQPTYEQYF. The CDR3 DNA follows: TGTGCCAGCAGTTACCGAGAGGGACAGCCAACCTACGAGCAGTACTTC. The rearrangement uses TRBV6-2 or TRBV6-3 and TRBJ2-7; the match to TRBD1 covers 7 bases. V lost 2 bases to trimming and J lost 2 bases; unmatched junction nucleotides: 9. The CDR3 runs to 16 residues. Germline values: CDR1 MNHEY, CDR2 SVGEGT.

V is TRBV10-3 and J is TRBJ2-7, with 10 bases identical to TRBD1. V lost 3 bases, J lost 7 bases, and 6 bases stayed unmatched. The germline V gene encodes CDR1 ENHRY and CDR2 SYGVKD. The CDR3 is made up of 14 amino acids. The CDR3 bases are TGTGCCATCAGTGACGGGACAGGGGCGAGTGAGCAGTACTTC. Residues: CAISDGTGASEQYF.

J is TRBJ1-4 and V is TRBV27; 7 bases are shared with TRBD1. V trimming: 6 bases; J trimming: 8 bases; junction bases outside the gene matches: 9. The germline gives CDR1 MNHEY, CDR2 SMNVEV (reference sequence). The CDR3 is made up of 14 amino acids. The CDR3 DNA reads as TGTGCCAGCAGCCTCCGACAGGGCAGCGAAAAACTGTTTTTT. It translates to CASSLRQGSEKLFF. Using reference TRBV27 and TRBJ1-4 for the parts outside the CDR3, the full variable domain is EAQVTQNPRYLITVTGKKLTVTCSQNMNHEYMSWYRQDPGLGLRQIYYSMNVEVTDKGDVPEGYKVSRKEKRNFPLILESPSPNQTSLYFCASSLRQGSEKLFFGSGTQLSVL.

The chain couples TRBV15 to TRBJ1-1; D may be TRBD1 (5 bases). The CDR3 runs to 14 residues. Between the trimmed V and J ends, which lost 4 bases and 1 base, there was a span of 10 bases. The germline V gene encodes CDR1 LNHNV and CDR2 YYDKDF (reference sequence). The CDR3 here is CATSTKTANTEAFF. The CDR3 DNA reads as TGTGCCACCAGCACCAAGACAGCGAACACTGAAGCTTTCTTT.

This clonotype was picked up a small number of times. V and J are TRBV27 and TRBJ1-5; TRBD1 matches at 8 bases. The CDR3 runs 16 residues. Germline assignment: CDR1 MNHEY and CDR2 SMNVEV (reference sequence). With 5 bases clipped from V and 4 bases from J, the junction kept 10 bases outside the gene matches. The CDR3 sequence: CASSASGTGSNQPQHF. CDR3 bases: TGTGCCAGCAGTGCATCCGGGACAGGATCAAATCAGCCCCAGCATTTT.

The table lists this clonotype with a few counts. V gene TRBV2 combines with J gene TRBJ1-5, with D possibly TRBD1 on 6 matching bases. The V gene's germline CDR1 is SNHLY and CDR2 FYNNEI. The CDR3 is 15 amino acids. V shed 5 bases and J shed 1 base, with 12 bases lying between them. The CDR3 DNA is TGTGCCAGCAGTCGACCAGGGACAAGCAATCAGCCCCAGCATTTT. Protein sequence: CASSRPGTSNQPQHF.

This clonotype occurred many times. The chain uses TRBV12-3 or TRBV12-4 and TRBJ1-5; D is unresolved. CDR3 length equals 13 residues. V shed 5 bases and J shed 5 bases, with 10 bases lying between them. The CDR3 reads CASSPTGYQPQHF. The DNA of the CDR3 is TGTGCCAGCAGTCCGACGGGTTATCAGCCCCAGCATTTT.

This clonotype was seen a few times. The chain employs TRBV3-1 and TRBJ2-5; TRBD2 matches at 9 bases. CDR3 length equals 17 residues. The V segment lost 4 bases and the J segment 4 bases; nucleotides outside the gene matches: 13. The germline V gene encodes CDR1 LGHDT and CDR2 YNNKEL (reference sequence). CDR3 coding DNA: TGTGCCAGCAGCCCCGGGACTAGCACCCCGAGGGGAGAGACCCAGTACTTC. This gives the protein CASSPGTSTPRGETQYF.

The sample holds a few counts of this clonotype. The chain is built from TRBV10-3 and TRBJ2-2; D is possibly TRBD1 (5 bases). The CDR3 is 14 amino acids. V was clipped by 3 bases and J by 1 base, with 6 bases between them. CDR1 and CDR2 (germline): ENHRY, SYGVKD. The CDR3: CAISDDRNTGELFF. The CDR3 DNA follows: TGTGCCATCAGTGATGACAGGAACACCGGGGAGCTGTTTTTT.

This clonotype was observed a few times. The chain carries TRBV5-6 and TRBJ1-5; D not resolved. The CDR3 totals 16 residues. Germline V gene data show CDR1 as SGHDT and CDR2 as YYEEEE. Trimming took 0 bases from V and 0 from J, leaving 10 bases between them. The CDR3 spells CASSLGYRDSNQPQHF. DNA for the CDR3: TGTGCCAGCAGCTTGGGGTACCGTGATAGCAATCAGCCCCAGCATTTT.

This clonotype was observed a handful of times. The chain employs TRBV6-5 and TRBJ1-5; D is uncertain. Germline lookup yields CDR1 MNHEY and CDR2 SVGAGI. V was trimmed by 3 bases and J by 0 bases, leaving 9 bases between them. CDR3 length equals 15 residues. The CDR3 nucleotides are TGTGCCAGCAGTTATTCCCCTCATAGCAATCAGCCCCAGCATTTT. This gives the protein CASSYSPHSNQPQHF.

CDR3 coding DNA: TGTGCCAGTAACGGACCCTACCGCACAGATACGCAGTATTTT. Amino acid sequence: CASNGPYRTDTQYF. This chain connects TRBV19 to TRBJ2-3; D is unclear. V was shortened by 7 bases and J by 1 base, with 12 bases between the two germline ends. The CDR3 is 14 residues long. Germline CDR1 and CDR2: LNHDA and SQIVND (reference sequence).

This clonotype appeared once. The chain carries TRBV5-4 and TRBJ2-1; D is perhaps TRBD2 (6 bases). The CDR3 length is 12 residues. CDR1 is SGHNT and CDR2 is YYREEE in the germline V gene (reference sequence). Trimming removed 4 bases at V and 7 bases at J, with 9 bases between. In DNA form, the CDR3 reads TGTGCCAGCAGCATCGGGACTAATGAGCAGTTCTTC. Amino acids: CASSIGTNEQFF.

This clonotype appeared a few times. The chain has TRBV2 and TRBJ1-6; the D is unclear. Trimming stripped 6 bases from V and 11 bases from J, with 8 bases between. This CDR3 spans 11 amino acids. The germline V gene has CDR1 SNHLY and CDR2 FYNNEI. The CDR3 DNA sequence: TGTGCCAGCAGATGGGGAACACCCCTCCACTTT. Residues: CASRWGTPLHF.

In its sample, this clonotype was seen a few times. The rearrangement uses TRBV6-1 and TRBJ2-6; D is perhaps TRBD1 (5 bases). The germline V and J ends were trimmed by 6 bases and 1 base, with 16 bases remaining between them. The V gene's germline CDR1 is MNHNS and CDR2 SASEGT. The CDR3 length is 17 residues. Here the CDR3 DNA reads TGTGCCAGCAGACAGGTCCCCGTGGCTTCTGGGGCCAACGTCCTGACTTTC. Its protein product is CASRQVPVASGANVLTF.